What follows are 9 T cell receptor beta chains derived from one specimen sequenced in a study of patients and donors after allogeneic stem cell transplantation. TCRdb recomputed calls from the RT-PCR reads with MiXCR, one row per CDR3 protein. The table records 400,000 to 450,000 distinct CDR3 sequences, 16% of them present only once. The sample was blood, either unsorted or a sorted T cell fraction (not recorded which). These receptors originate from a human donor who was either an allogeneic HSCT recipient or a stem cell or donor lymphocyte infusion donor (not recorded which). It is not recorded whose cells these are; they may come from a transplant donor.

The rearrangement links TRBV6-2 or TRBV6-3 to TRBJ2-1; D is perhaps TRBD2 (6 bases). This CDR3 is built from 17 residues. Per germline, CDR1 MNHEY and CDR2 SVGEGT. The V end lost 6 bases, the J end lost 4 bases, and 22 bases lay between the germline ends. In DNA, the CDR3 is TGTGCCAGCAGGCCGGGACTTCCCGACCCGGGTTACAATGAGCAGTTCTTC. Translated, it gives CASRPGLPDPGYNEQFF.

The CDR3 DNA follows: TGTGCCAGCAGCGCTAGCCCTCCTTATTCTGGAAACACCATATATTTT. Its translation is CASSASPPYSGNTIYF. V gene TRBV7-2 combines with J gene TRBJ1-3; D uncertain. This CDR3 region has 16 residues. Germline-derived CDR1 and CDR2 are SGHTA and FQGNSA. V gave up 5 bases and J gave up 1 base, with 15 bases separating them.

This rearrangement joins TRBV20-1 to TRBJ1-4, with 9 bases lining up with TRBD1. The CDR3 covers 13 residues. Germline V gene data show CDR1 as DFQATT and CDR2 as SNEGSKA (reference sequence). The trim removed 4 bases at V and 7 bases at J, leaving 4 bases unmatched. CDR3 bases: TGCAGTGCTATGGGACAGGGAGGTGAAAAACTGTTTTTT. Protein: CSAMGQGGEKLFF.

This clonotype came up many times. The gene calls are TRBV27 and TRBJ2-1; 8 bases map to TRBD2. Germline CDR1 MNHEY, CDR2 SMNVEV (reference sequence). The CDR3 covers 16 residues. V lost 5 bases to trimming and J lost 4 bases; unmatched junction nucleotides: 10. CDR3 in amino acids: CASSRLGAGDYNEQFF. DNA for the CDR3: TGTGCCAGCAGTCGCCTGGGAGCGGGGGATTACAATGAGCAGTTCTTC.

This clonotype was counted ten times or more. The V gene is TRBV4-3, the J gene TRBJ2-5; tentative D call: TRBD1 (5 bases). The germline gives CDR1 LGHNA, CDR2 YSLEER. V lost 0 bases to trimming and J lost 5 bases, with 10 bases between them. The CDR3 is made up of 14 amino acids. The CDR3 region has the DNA TGCGCCAGCAGCCAAGATCCCAGGGCGGAGACCCAGTACTTC. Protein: CASSQDPRAETQYF.

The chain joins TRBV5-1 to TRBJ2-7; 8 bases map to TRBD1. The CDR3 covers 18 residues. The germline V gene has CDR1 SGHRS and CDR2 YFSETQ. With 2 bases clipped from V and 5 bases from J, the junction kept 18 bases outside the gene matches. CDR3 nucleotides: TGCGCCAGCAGCTTTGGGCCCCTTCAACGGGACAGGTTGGACGAGCAGTACTTC. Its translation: CASSFGPLQRDRLDEQYF.

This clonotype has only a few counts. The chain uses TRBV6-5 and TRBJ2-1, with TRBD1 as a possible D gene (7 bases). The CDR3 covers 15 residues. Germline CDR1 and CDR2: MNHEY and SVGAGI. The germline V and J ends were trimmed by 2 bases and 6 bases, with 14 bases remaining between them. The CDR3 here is CASSYLEGASNEQFF. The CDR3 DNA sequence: TGTGCCAGCAGTTACCTGGAGGGGGCGTCCAATGAGCAGTTCTTC.

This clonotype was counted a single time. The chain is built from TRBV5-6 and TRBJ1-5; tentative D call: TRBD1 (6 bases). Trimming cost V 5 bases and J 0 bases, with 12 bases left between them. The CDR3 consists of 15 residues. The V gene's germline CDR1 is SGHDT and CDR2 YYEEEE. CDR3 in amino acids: CASSSGTLSNQPQHF. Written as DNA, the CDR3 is TGTGCCAGCAGTTCTGGGACACTTAGCAATCAGCCCCAGCATTTT.

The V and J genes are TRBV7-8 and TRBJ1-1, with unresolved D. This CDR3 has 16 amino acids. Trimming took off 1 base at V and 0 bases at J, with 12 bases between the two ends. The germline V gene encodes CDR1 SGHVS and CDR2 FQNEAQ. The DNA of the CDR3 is TGTGCCAGCAGCTTAGTGACTGTTGGGATGAACACTGAAGCTTTCTTT. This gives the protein CASSLVTVGMNTEAFF.